The 8 T cell receptor beta chains below all came from one sample that was sequenced in a study of vaccination and CD4 T cells after COVID-19. The treatment was: roughly nine-day PBMC culture with coronavirus spike peptide pools or control peptides (ViraFEST assay). At the Johns Hopkins FTIC core, DNA taken from cultured CD4+ T cells was sequenced by way of the Oncomine TCR Beta short-read assay. TCRdb ran MiXCR on the PCR reads and lists one entry per CDR3 protein. The sample includes over 8,500 distinct CDR3 sequences, 55% to 80% of them seen just once. Their antigens remain unidentified. The sample here was CD4+ T cells from blood, cultured in vitro, taken before SARS-CoV-2 vaccination. All receptors come from a human donor who had recovered from COVID-19.

The chain links TRBV20-1 to TRBJ2-5, with 9 bases lining up with TRBD2. This CDR3 comprises 15 residues. CDR1 is DFQATT, CDR2 SNEGSKA, per germline (reference sequence). Trimming cost V 3 bases and J 4 bases; bases outside gene matches: 9. The CDR3 coding sequence is TGCAGTGCTAGGAATTTAGCGGGAGTGGTAGAGACCCAGTACTTC. Residues: CSARNLAGVVETQYF.

This chain connects TRBV6-1 to TRBJ1-1; D is perhaps TRBD1 (6 bases). Germline CDR1 and CDR2: MNHNS and SASEGT. V lost 7 bases to trimming and J lost 5 bases, with 20 bases between them. The CDR3 loop spans 15 amino acids. The CDR3 protein is CASNGRGAVGTEAFF. CDR3 DNA: TGTGCCAGCAACGGCCGGGGGGCAGTGGGGACTGAAGCTTTCTTT.

The rearrangement joins TRBV11-2 to TRBJ2-3; D might be TRBD2 (6 bases). Germline CDR1 and CDR2: SGHAT and FQNNGV. The V end was cut by 11 bases, the J end by 8 bases, with 17 bases between. This CDR3 contains 12 residues. CDR3 loop: CAASGPSGTQYF. The DNA for the CDR3 is TGTGCCGCCAGCGGGCCCTCAGGTACGCAGTATTTT. Variable domain in full (rest from reference TRBV11-2 and TRBJ2-3): EAGVAQSPRYKIIEKRQSVAFWCNPISGHATLYWYQQILGQGPKLLIQFQNNGVVDDSQLPKDRFSAERLKGVDSTLKIQPAKLEDSAVYLCAASGPSGTQYFGPGTRLTVL.

This rearrangement joins TRBV2 to TRBJ1-2, with 9 bases fitting TRBD1. Looked up from germline, CDR1 is SNHLY and CDR2 is FYNNEI. V gave up 5 bases and J gave up 5 bases; unmatched junction bases: 6. This CDR3 contains 14 residues. CDR3 protein: CASSRDRATYGYTF. As DNA, the CDR3 is TGTGCCAGCAGTAGGGACAGGGCCACTTATGGCTACACCTTC.

CDR3: CASSRPSGGRPDTQYF. The DNA of the CDR3 is TGTGCCAGCAGCCGCCCATCGGGCGGGAGACCGGATACGCAGTATTTT. J is TRBJ2-3 and V is TRBV7-8; TRBD2 aligns across 7 bases. The CDR3 length is 16 residues. Germline CDR1 reads SGHVS; CDR2 reads FQNEAQ. The junction had 14 bases not matched to a gene; V was cut back by 5 bases and J by 6 bases.

This rearrangement joins TRBV6-1 to TRBJ2-2; D is perhaps TRBD2 (5 bases). V was clipped by 6 bases and J by 8 bases, with 16 bases between them. Germline CDR1 MNHNS, CDR2 SASEGT. The CDR3 consists of 14 residues. This CDR3 reads CASSTRSEGGELFF. CDR3 bases: TGTGCCAGCAGCACCCGTAGCGAAGGGGGGGAGCTGTTTTTT.

J is TRBJ1-2 and V is TRBV20-1; no definite D call. Trimming took 3 bases from V and 0 from J, leaving 8 bases between them. Germline CDR1 DFQATT, CDR2 SNEGSKA (reference sequence). The CDR3 extends over 13 amino acids. This CDR3 reads CSASTLANYGYTF. DNA for the CDR3: TGCAGTGCTAGTACGTTAGCTAACTATGGCTACACCTTC.

The genes are TRBV6-5 and TRBJ1-1; possible D gene TRBD1, 6 bases. CDR3 length equals 15 residues. CDR1 is MNHEY, CDR2 SVGAGI, per germline. The ends were cut back, 2 bases at V and 0 bases at J, with 10 bases in the middle. The CDR3 DNA reads as TGTGCCAGCAGTTACGGGCACAGGGTGAACACTGAAGCTTTCTTT. Translating gives CASSYGHRVNTEAFF.